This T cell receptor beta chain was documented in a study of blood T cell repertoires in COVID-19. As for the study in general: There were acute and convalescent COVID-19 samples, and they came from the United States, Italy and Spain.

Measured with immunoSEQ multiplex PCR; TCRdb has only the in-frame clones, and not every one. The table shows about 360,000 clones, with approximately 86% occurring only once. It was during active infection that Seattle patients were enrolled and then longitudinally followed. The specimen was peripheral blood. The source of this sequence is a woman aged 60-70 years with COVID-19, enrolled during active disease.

The CDR3 region is CASSVGGGRETQYF. The CDR3 DNA reads TGTGCCAGCAGCGTGGGGGGGGGCCGGGAGACCCAGTACTTC. The chain is built from TRBV27 and TRBJ2-5, with D perhaps TRBD2 (7 bases). V was pared by 6 bases and J by 5 bases, with 16 bases between. The germline V gene has CDR1 MNHEY and CDR2 SMNVEV (reference sequence). The CDR3 covers 14 residues.